This TCR beta chain stems from a study of cytomegalovirus exposure and HLA in healthy donors. General study results and limits: In most subjects, TCR beta sequences reportedly gave accurate predictions of HLA-A and HLA-B alleles. Many donors carried some public TCRs, although rarity characterized most TCR sequences.

Only a few counts were recorded for this clone. Its specificity is unknown. Primers: 60 Vbeta forward and 13 Jbeta reverse. Sequenced by immunoSEQ multiplex PCR; TCRdb stores in-frame clones only, minus some. In the table there are 150,000 to 200,000 clones, approximately 80% of which are singletons. Those who donated were healthy bone marrow donors. The TCR originated in a woman under 30 in good health and CMV-seropositive. Sequencing was done on a sample of PBMCs.

This CDR3 reads CASSGSPQETQYF. The CDR3 DNA follows: TGTGCCAGCTCAGGCTCCCCCCAAGAGACCCAGTACTTC. This chain links TRBV9 with TRBJ2-5; D gene unclear. There are 13 residues in the CDR3. The germline V gene has CDR1 SGDLS and CDR2 YYNGEE. V was clipped by 7 bases and J by 1 base, with 11 bases between them. Based on the CDR3 plus reference TRBV9 and TRBJ2-5, the full variable domain is DSGVTQTPKHLITATGQRVTLRCSPRSGDLSVYWYQQSLDQGLQFLIQYYNGEERAKGNILERFSAQQFPDLHSELNLSSLELGDSALYFCASSGSPQETQYFGPGTRLLVL.